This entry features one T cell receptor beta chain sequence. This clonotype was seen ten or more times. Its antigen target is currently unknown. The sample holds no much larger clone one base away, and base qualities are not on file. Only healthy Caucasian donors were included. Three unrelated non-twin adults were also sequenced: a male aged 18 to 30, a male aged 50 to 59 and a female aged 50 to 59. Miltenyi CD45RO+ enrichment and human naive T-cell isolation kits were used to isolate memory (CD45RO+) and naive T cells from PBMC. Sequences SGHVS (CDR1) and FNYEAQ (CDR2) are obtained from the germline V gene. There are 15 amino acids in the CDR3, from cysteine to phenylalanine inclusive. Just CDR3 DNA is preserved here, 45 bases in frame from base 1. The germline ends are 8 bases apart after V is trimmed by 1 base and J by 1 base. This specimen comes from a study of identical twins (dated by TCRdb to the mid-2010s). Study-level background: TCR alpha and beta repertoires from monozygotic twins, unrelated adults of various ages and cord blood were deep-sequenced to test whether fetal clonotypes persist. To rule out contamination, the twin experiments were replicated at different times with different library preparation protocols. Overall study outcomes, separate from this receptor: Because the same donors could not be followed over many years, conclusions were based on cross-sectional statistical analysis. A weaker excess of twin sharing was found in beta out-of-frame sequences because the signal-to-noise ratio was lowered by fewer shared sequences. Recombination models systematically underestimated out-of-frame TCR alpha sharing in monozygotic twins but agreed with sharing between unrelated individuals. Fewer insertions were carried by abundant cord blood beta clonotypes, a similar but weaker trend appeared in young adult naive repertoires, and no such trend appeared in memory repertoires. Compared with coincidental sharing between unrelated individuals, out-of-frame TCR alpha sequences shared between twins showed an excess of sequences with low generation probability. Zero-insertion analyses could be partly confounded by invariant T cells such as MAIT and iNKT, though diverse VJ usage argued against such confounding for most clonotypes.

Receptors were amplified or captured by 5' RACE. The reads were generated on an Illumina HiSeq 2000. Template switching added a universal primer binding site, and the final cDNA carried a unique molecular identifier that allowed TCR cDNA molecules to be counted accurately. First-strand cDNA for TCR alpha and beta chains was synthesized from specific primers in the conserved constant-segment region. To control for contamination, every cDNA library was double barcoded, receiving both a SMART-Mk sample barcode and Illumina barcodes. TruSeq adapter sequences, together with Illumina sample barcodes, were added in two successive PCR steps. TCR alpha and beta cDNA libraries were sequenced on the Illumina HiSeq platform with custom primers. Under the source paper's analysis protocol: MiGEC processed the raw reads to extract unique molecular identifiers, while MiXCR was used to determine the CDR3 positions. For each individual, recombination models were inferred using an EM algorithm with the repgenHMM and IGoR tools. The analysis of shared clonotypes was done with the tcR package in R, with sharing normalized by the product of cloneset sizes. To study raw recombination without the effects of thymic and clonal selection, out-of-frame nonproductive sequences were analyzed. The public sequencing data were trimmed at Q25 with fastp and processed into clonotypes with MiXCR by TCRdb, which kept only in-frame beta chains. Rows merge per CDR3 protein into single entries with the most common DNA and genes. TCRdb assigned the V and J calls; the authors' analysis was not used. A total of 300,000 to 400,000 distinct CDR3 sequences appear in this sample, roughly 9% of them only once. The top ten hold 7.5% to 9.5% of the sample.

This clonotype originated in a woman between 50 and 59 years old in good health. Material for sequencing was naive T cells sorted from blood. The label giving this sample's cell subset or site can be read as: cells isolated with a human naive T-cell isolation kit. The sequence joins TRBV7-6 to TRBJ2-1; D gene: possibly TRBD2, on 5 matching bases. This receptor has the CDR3 CASSLVALSYNEQFF. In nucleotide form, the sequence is TGTGCCAGCAGCTTAGTAGCGCTTTCCTACAATGAGCAGTTCTTC.